The following is a T cell receptor (beta chain) sequence with its context. Its antigen is still unknown. Base quality data are lacking; no much larger clone is found one base away. The cohort was made up of around 720 healthy bone marrow donors. Cohort members were all nominally healthy when sampled, although unrecorded immune exposures were likely present. The donor tested CMV seronegative, placing the donor among the 350 to 400 seronegative members of the cohort. Each donor provided a peripheral blood sample, and peripheral blood mononuclear cells were used for TCR beta sequencing. Genomic DNA was extracted from the blood cell samples with the Qiagen DNeasy Blood Extraction Kit. These data come from a study of cytomegalovirus exposure and HLA in healthy donors listed by TCRdb under 2017. Concerning the study at large: An earlier analysis of some 500 of the donors reported 250 to 300 Gb of sequence data and roughly 100 million unique TCR beta sequences from roughly 180 million T cells. An early release that covered roughly 600 HLA-typed donors contained around 300 gigabases of sequencing data and 65 million to 100 million unique TCR sequences. Of the roughly 400 genotyped donors, approximately 83% fell in the genetic ancestry cluster associated with self-reported Caucasian donors. The study aimed to test whether cataloging public T cell receptors could reveal signatures of past pathogen exposure. The study profiled the T cell repertoires of 500 to 800 subjects by immunosequencing and related them to cytomegalovirus serostatus. Besides the first cohort of about 730 subjects, a separate validation cohort made up of over 100 different subjects was used. To predict cytomegalovirus infection status, the study combined high-throughput TCR immunosequencing, statistical association of individual TCRs with disease status, and machine learning. A later analysis re-analyzed previously published TCR beta repertoires from about 730 donors and added high-resolution HLA genotyping to study TCR occurrence patterns. Rather than using new phenotypic data, the later analysis identified candidate immune exposures from TCR beta sequences and from how often those sequences occurred across donors. To decide whether each TCR beta V gene segment behaved as functional or pseudogenic, an earlier analysis of some 600 of the donors relied on high-throughput TCR beta sequencing. Donor age, sex, ethnicity and CMV serostatus were compiled together with the repertoire data. A later genetic analysis took genome-wide SNP genotypes for about three fifths of the roughly 670 donors and used that subset as a discovery cohort. Every discovery cohort repertoire had been produced on one sequencing platform. HLA typing included class I and class II loci at four-digit resolution. Typing coverage varied by locus: roughly 620-640 donors for A, B, C, DRB1 and DQB1; approximately 500 for DQA1; about 570 for DPA1; more than 450 for DPB1. Several DR-DQ haplotypes were handled as single units for association and clustering because linkage in the cohort was strong. Across approximately 420 genotyped donors of the cohort, an average of about 240,000 unique TCR beta nucleotide sequences per donor were sequenced, and approximately 17% of those sequences were non-productive.

The CDR3, from cysteine to phenylalanine, totals 17 residues. Just CDR3 DNA is preserved here, 51 bases in frame from base 1. The germline V gene supplies CDR1 MDHEN and CDR2 SYDVKM. V sheds 1 base and J sheds 2 bases, leaving 17 bases between their ends. Preparation of the library involved the immunoSEQ multiplex PCR assay. For the multiplex PCR, a mixture combining 60 forward primers for TCR Vbeta segments and 13 reverse primers for TCR Jbeta segments was used. The CDR3 region of rearranged TCR beta genes was amplified from genomic DNA by a multiplex PCR assay. The amplified TCR beta libraries were sequenced on the Illumina HiSeq System as 87-base-pair reads. As for the authors' bioinformatics: In a later analysis, tens of millions of unique TCR beta chains were counted across the roughly 700 repertoires, and roughly 10 million of these chains were shared by at least two donors. A nearest-neighbor algorithm error-corrected the raw reads and collapsed the reads into unique sequences, merging closely related sequences to remove PCR and sequencing errors. V, D and J gene segments were assigned by aligning CDR3 sequences to IMGT reference sequences. Each retained sequence needed at least a six-nucleotide match to both a V gene segment and a J gene segment. Rearrangements were called productive when the CDR3 lacked stop codons and stayed in frame with V and J; all others were non-productive. CDR3 was defined according to IMGT convention as the region running from the second conserved V-encoded cysteine to the conserved J-encoded phenylalanine. The earlier analysis of 587 of the donors excluded sequences that lacked an unambiguous match to a single V gene segment. An earlier analysis of 450 to 650 of the donors called V segments functional above 56.7% productive rearrangements and segregating when the between-donor standard deviation exceeded 5%. To diagnose cytomegalovirus status from the catalog of TCR beta chain sequences, a statistical classification framework was built. In a later analysis, TCR nucleotide sequences were compared against IMGT/GENE-DB human TR gene sequences so that V and J genes could be assigned. The TCRdist pipeline was used in a later analysis to assign CDR3 sequences and most-parsimonious VDJ recombination scenarios. In a later analysis, every TCR beta chain was defined by the combination of its CDR3 amino acid sequence and its V-gene family, and reads without a unique V-gene family were dropped. A later analysis removed 592 highly shared, low-generation-probability nucleotide sequences to deal with suspected cross-contamination and a sequencing artifact. In a later analysis, a clonal expansion index for each public chain was calculated from normalized within-repertoire ranks of inferred template counts. In a later analysis, generation probabilities were computed with a VDJ recombination model fitted to out-of-frame rearrangements, and the resulting probabilities were checked against IGoR. A later analysis scored TCR-TCR, TCR-HLA and TCR-CMV co-occurrence with hypergeometric tests, applying a repertoire-size bias correction to TCR pairs. To estimate false discovery rates, a later analysis permuted the HLA or CMV assignments 20 times. In a later analysis, co-occurring TCRs were grouped with DBSCAN, and TCRdist sequence similarity was added when clustering was performed within HLA-allele-positive subsets. Repertoires with fewer than 30,000 or more than 120,000 public chains were left out of co-occurrence clustering, as were about 5 repertoires with anomalous nucleotide sharing. The table comes from immuneACCESS by way of TCRdb, which keeps in-frame sequences with V and J called. Part of the clones is missing from these tables; in studies checked, under half for an unresolved V gene and the rest for unknown reasons. D and trimming come from the DNA, and the V and J calls and clone size come from that table. A total of 85,000 to 130,000 clones appear in this sample, about two thirds of them only once. About 0.84% of the sample is held by the ten biggest clonotypes.

General conclusions and limits of the study: In a later analysis, most CMV-associated TCR beta chains were found to appear HLA-restricted, with HLA associations seemingly driven largely by CMV exposure. Sequencing depth was assumed to be roughly uniform across donors in the presence/absence analyses, though that assumption may not hold. Immune exposure information for the cohort was limited to CMV serostatus. A later analysis reported that several top co-occurrence clusters appeared linked to parvovirus B19, influenza, CMV and Epstein-Barr virus. In vitro tests confirmed that three of the cytomegalovirus-associated TCR beta chains recognize cytomegalovirus antigens. A cluster of highly shared sequence variants was judged likely to be a technical artifact of the sequencing pipeline. In a later analysis, TCR association rates were found to vary across HLA loci, with the most associated TCRs seen for DRB1 alleles and the fewest for HLA-C alleles. A later genetic analysis reported fewer N-insertions in productive TCRs among donors in an Asian-associated ancestry cluster than the roughly 700-donor mean. The study listed approximately 150 TCR beta chains as associated with cytomegalovirus. A further reported finding was that TCR beta sequences accurately predicted the HLA-A and HLA-B alleles for most subjects in the first cohort. An association between a missense DCLRE1C variant and V-gene and J-gene trimming of TCR beta chains was found in a later genetic analysis and replicated in an independent cohort. Most TCR sequences were seen in very few donors, while some public TCRs were found in many individuals. Some IMGT-functional V segments, including TRBV6-2 and TRBV6-3, could not be distinguished by the 87-base-pair reads and were therefore excluded. Because HLA typing was unavailable for some donors at each locus, only the typed subset was used in association tests. The classifier was reported to diagnose cytomegalovirus status with high specificity and sensitivity in both the original cohort and the validation cohort. Only TCR beta chains were sequenced in this cohort, and the absence of alpha or paired-chain data limited detectable features. In an earlier analysis of approximately 590 of the donors, most TCR beta V segments were observed in productive rearrangements about 90% or about 30% of the time, broadly matching IMGT annotations. The authors suggested that the approach could potentially be generalized to other disease states and immunological phenotypes. Compared with equally common non-associated chains, HLA-associated TCR beta chains in a later analysis were more clonally expanded and had lower generation probabilities. In a later analysis, some 18,000 TCR beta sequences were associated with specific HLA alleles at a false discovery rate of 0.05. Linkage disequilibrium might explain the correlated functional status among segregating V segments, but an unknown experimental factor could not be ruled out. Assigning TCR associations to individual alleles was difficult when HLA alleles, especially DR and DQ, strongly co-occurred. Because counts were too low, seventeen rarely observed V segments, including chromosome 9 orphons, were excluded from the earlier analysis of around 640 of the donors.

The chain is assembled from TRBV28 and TRBJ1-2; TRBD1 might be the D gene, on 5 matching bases. This receptor was obtained from a boy younger than 18 in good health and CMV-seronegative. Source material: PBMCs. Here is the DNA: TGTGCCAGCAGTTTATTTGGGCTCGCGGGGCAGAACTATGGCTACACCTTC. Translated, this gives CASSLFGLAGQNYGYTF.